One sample yielded the 15 T cell receptor beta chains listed below, sequenced in a study of tumor and adjacent non-tumor tissue in lung cancer. RNA was extracted from bulk tissue without any cell sorting. Three rounds of nested PCR, following a modified ARM-PCR protocol, produced the TCRbeta library. TCRdb redid the calling of the multiplex PCR reads with MiXCR, one entry per CDR3 protein. The sample lists 200,000 to 250,000 distinct CDR3 sequences, 60% to 75% seen once, with around 25% in the top ten. Input material: lung tumor tissue. These receptors all come from a man between 60 and 75 years old with non-small cell lung cancer.

This clonotype was observed a single time. A read error is likely, as this CDR3 ends without the conserved phenylalanine or tryptophan. The chain links TRBV5-4 to TRBJ2-3; D unresolved. The CDR3 covers 12 residues. The V gene lost 2 bases and the J gene lost 5 bases, with 6 bases spanning the gap. The germline V gene has CDR1 SGHNT and CDR2 YYREEE (reference sequence). The CDR3 DNA is TGTGCCAGCAGCTTCTCTCTAGATACGCAGTATATT. Translated, it gives CASSFSLDTQYI.

In the case of this clonotype: At one end, the junction sequence differs from germline, possibly due to a read error. The rearrangement uses TRBV24-1 and TRBJ2-1, with TRBD1 identical over 7 bases. Germline CDR1 reads KGHDR; CDR2 reads SFDVKD. This CDR3 contains 19 residues. CDR3 nucleotide sequence: TGTGCCATCAGTGATACGGACAGGTGGAGCGGTTCTACCTACAATGAGCAGTTCTTT. This sequence encodes CAISDTDRWSGSTYNEQFF.

A word on this clonotype: A much larger clone sits a single nucleotide away, making a read error possible. This rearrangement joins TRBV12-3 or TRBV12-4 to TRBJ1-5, with D hard to call. The CDR3 has 14 residues. The CDR3 spells CASSLRNGNEPQHF. The CDR3 nucleotides read TGTGCCAGCAGTCTCAGAAATGGCAATGAGCCCCAGCATTTT.

Ten or more counts support this clonotype. The genes are TRBV20-1 and TRBJ1-2, with D uncertain. V was pared by 6 bases and J by 0 bases, with 14 bases between. Per the germline V gene, CDR1 is DFQATT and CDR2 is SNEGSKA (reference sequence). This CDR3 is 14 amino acids long. CDR3 loop: CSARSRLTNYGYTF. The CDR3 DNA follows: TGCAGTGCCCGGAGCCGCTTGACTAACTATGGCTACACCTTC.

The rearrangement uses TRBV29-1 and TRBJ2-7, with D possibly called TRBD1 or TRBD2 (6 bases each). Per germline, CDR1 SQVTM and CDR2 ANQGSEA. Deletions cut 8 bases from V and 6 bases from J, with 26 bases between. The CDR3 covers 15 residues. CDR3 coding DNA: TGCAGCATGATATCCCGTCGAGGGGGAGGCTGCGAGCAGTACTTC. Translation: CSMISRRGGGCEQYF.

This chain uses TRBV12-3 or TRBV12-4 with TRBJ2-1, with 8 bases that match TRBD2. This CDR3 has 17 amino acids. V trimming: 4 bases; J trimming: 1 base; junction bases outside the gene matches: 9. CDR3: CASSSRLGTRSYNEQFF. CDR3 nucleotides: TGTGCCAGCAGTTCACGCTTGGGGACTAGATCCTACAATGAGCAGTTCTTC.

Concerning this clonotype itself: This may be a read error: a much more frequent sequence differs by one nucleotide. The J gene is TRBJ2-4, the V gene TRBV12-3 or TRBV12-4, with TRBD2 matching 9 bases. The CDR3 has 13 residues. J was trimmed by 16 bases and V by 10 bases; bases with no gene match: 17. The CDR3, as DNA: TGTGCCATCAGCTTCGGAGGCGGGAGGGCCGAATACTTC. It yields the protein CAISFGGGRAEYF.

Remarks on this clonotype: One base away lies a much larger clone, so this may be a sequencing read error. The rearrangement uses TRBV10-2 and TRBJ1-1; no definite D call. The CDR3 is 14 amino acids. The V end lost 3 bases, the J end lost 1 base, and 9 bases lay between the germline ends. Germline V gives CDR1 WSHSY, CDR2 SAAADI. The CDR3 region has the DNA TGCGCCAGCAGTGATGGGTACCCGAACACTGAAGCTTTCTTT. This gives the protein CASSDGYPNTEAFF.

This clonotype has a handful of counts. V gene TRBV11-2 combines with J gene TRBJ2-3; D might be TRBD1 (5 bases). The CDR3 length is 14 residues. CDR1 is SGHAT and CDR2 is FQNNGV in the germline V gene. The V end lost 8 bases, the J end lost 4 bases, and 16 bases lay between the germline ends. The CDR3 reads CASGSDKAADTQYF. The CDR3 bases are TGTGCCAGCGGCTCGGACAAGGCTGCAGATACGCAGTATTTT.

This clonotype was picked up many times. The chain combines TRBV30 with TRBJ1-2, with 7 bases that match TRBD1. V lost 6 bases and J lost 6; bases outside the gene matches: 7. This CDR3 has 12 residues. The germline gives CDR1 GTSNPN, CDR2 SVGIG (reference sequence). The CDR3 here is CACAKRGHGYTF. The CDR3 region has the DNA TGTGCCTGCGCAAAGAGGGGGCATGGCTACACCTTC.

This clonotype was seen many times. The CDR3 region is CSAIRTDYGYTF. CDR3 bases: TGCAGTGCTATTCGTACCGACTATGGCTACACCTTC. The chain joins TRBV20-1 to TRBJ1-2, with D unresolved. Trimming pared 4 bases from V and 3 bases from J, leaving 9 bases between. Looked up from germline, CDR1 is DFQATT and CDR2 is SNEGSKA (reference sequence). This CDR3 is built from 12 residues.

About this clonotype: The junction differs from germline at one of its ends, possibly a read error. The chain carries TRBV6-1 and TRBJ2-1, with D perhaps given as TRBD1 or TRBD2 (6 bases each). CDR3 length: 14 amino acids. Germline V gives CDR1 MNHNS, CDR2 SASEGT. CDR3 amino acids: CAISGGHRADEKFF. In nucleotides, the CDR3 is TGTGCCATCAGTGGGGGGCACAGGGCGGATGAGAAGTTCTTC.

Only one count was recorded for this clonotype. Because it lacks the conserved phenylalanine or tryptophan at the end, this CDR3 is likely a read error. The chain combines TRBV11-2 with TRBJ2-5; D unresolved. Germline CDR1 SGHAT, CDR2 FQNNGV. The CDR3 loop spans 13 amino acids. CDR3 nucleotide sequence: TGTGCCAGCAGCCAACTGGCTCAAGAGACTCAGTACTTG. Its translation is CASSQLAQETQYL.

Regarding this clonotype: Because it lacks the conserved phenylalanine or tryptophan at the end, this CDR3 is likely a read error. The chain links TRBV12-3 or TRBV12-4 to TRBJ1-2, with D uncertain. There are 16 residues in the CDR3. CDR3 nucleotides: TGTGCCAGTAGTTCCTGGGGTGAGATTACGAACTATGGCTACACCTTA. This translates into CASSSWGEITNYGYTL.

As for this clonotype: Germline is not matched at one junction end, which may reflect a read error. The V gene is TRBV20-1, the J gene TRBJ2-7, with unresolved D. This CDR3 is 15 amino acids long. The germline CDR1 and CDR2 sequences are DFQATT and SNEGSKA (reference sequence). The CDR3 region is CSVRDLDNVSYEQYF. The DNA of the CDR3 is TGCAGTGTTAGAGATCTAGACAACGTGAGCTACGAGCAGTACTTC.